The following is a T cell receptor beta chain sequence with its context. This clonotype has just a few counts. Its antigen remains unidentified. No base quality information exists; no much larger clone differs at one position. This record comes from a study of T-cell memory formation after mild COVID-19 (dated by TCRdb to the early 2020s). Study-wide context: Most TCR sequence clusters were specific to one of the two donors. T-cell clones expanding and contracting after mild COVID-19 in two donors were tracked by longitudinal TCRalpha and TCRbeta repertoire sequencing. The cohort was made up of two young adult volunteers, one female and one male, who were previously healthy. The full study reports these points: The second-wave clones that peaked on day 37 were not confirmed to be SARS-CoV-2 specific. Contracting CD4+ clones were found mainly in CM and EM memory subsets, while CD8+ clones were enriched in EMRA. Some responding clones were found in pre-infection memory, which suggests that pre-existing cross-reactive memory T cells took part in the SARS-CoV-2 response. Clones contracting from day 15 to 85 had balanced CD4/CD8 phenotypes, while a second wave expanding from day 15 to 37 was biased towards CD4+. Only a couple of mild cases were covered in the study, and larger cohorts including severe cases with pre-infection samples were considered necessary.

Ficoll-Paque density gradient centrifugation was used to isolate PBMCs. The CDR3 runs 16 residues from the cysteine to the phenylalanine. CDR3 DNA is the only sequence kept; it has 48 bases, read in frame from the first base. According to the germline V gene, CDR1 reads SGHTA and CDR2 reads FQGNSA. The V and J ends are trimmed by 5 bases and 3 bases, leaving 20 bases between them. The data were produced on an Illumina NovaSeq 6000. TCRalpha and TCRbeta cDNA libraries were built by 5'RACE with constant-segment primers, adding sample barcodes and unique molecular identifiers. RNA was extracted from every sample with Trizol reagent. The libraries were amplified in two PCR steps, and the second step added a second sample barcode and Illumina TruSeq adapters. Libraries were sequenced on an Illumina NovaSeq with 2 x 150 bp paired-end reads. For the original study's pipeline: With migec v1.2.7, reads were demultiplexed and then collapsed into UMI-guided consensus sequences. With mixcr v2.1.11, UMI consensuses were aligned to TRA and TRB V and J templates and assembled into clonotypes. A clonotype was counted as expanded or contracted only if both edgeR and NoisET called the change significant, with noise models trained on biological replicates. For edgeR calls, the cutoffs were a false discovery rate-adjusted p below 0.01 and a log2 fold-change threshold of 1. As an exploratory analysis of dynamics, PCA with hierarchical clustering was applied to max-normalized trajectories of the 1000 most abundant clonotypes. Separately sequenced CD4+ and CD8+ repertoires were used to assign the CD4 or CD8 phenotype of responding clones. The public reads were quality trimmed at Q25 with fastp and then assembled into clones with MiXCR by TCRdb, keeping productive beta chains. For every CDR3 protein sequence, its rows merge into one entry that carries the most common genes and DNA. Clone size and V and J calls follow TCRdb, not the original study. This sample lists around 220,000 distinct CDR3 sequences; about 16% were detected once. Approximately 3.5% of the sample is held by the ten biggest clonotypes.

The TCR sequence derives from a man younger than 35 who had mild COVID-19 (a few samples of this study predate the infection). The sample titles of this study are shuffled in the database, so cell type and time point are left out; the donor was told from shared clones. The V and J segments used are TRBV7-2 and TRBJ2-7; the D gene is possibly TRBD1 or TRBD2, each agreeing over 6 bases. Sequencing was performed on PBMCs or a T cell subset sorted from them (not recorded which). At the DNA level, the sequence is TGTGCCAGCAGCCGCCTAGCGTCTCAGGGGTTCTACGAGCAGTACTTC. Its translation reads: CASSRLASQGFYEQYF.